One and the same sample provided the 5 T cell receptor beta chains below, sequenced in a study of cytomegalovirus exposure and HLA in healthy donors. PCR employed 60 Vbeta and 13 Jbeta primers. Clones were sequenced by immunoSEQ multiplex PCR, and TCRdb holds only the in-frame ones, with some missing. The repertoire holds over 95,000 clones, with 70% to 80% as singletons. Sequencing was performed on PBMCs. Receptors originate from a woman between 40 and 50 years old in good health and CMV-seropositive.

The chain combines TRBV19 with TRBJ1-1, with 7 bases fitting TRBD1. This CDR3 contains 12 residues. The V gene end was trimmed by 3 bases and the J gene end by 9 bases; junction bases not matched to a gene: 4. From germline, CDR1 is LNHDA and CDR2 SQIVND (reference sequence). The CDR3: CASSIGTVKAFF. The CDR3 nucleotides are TGTGCCAGTAGTATTGGGACAGTTAAAGCTTTCTTT.

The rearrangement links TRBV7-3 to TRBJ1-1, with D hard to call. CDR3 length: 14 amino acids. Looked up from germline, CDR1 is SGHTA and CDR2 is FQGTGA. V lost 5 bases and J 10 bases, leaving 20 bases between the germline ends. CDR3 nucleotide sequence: TGTGCCAGCAGCCTCGGAATGTCGTCCACGGGAGCTTTCTTT. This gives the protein CASSLGMSSTGAFF.

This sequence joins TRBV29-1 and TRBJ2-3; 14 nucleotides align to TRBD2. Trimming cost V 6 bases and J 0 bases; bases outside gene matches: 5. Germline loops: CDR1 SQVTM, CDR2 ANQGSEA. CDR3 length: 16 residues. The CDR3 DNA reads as TGCAGCGTGAGACTAGCGGGGGGGGGTAGCACAGATACGCAGTATTTT. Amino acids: CSVRLAGGGSTDTQYF.

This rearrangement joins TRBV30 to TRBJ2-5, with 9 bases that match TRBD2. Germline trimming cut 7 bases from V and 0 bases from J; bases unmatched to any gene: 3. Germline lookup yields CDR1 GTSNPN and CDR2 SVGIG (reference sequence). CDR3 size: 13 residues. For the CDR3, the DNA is TGTGCCTCGACTAGCGGTTACCAAGAGACCCAGTACTTC. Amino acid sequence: CASTSGYQETQYF.

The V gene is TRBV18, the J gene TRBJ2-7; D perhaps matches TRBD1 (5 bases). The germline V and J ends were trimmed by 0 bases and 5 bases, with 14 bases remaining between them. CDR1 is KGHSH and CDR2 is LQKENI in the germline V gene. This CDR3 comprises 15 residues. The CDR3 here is CASSPPVRGSHEQYF. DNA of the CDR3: TGTGCCAGCTCACCACCTGTTAGGGGTAGCCACGAGCAGTACTTC.